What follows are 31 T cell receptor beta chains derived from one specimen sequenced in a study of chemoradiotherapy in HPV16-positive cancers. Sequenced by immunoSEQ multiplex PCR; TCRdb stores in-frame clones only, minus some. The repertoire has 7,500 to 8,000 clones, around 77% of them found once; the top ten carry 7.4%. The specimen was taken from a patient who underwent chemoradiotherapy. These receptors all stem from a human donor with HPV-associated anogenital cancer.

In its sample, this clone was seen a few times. The CDR3 bases are TGTGCCAGCAGCATCGATCTAACAGGGGGGATGGACTCTAACTATGGCTACACCTTC. Encoded protein: CASSIDLTGGMDSNYGYTF. The rearrangement links TRBV7-2 to TRBJ1-2; 8 bases are shared with TRBD1. This CDR3 is 19 amino acids long. The V gene's germline CDR1 is SGHTA and CDR2 FQGNSA. The V and J ends lost 5 bases and 0 bases, in that order; junction bases with no gene match: 17.

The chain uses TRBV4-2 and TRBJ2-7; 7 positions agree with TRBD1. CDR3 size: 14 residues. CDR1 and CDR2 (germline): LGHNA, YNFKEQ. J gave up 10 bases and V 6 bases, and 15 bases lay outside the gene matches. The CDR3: CASSNGQGDRPQYF. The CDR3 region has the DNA TGTGCCAGCAGTAACGGGCAGGGGGACCGCCCCCAGTACTTC.

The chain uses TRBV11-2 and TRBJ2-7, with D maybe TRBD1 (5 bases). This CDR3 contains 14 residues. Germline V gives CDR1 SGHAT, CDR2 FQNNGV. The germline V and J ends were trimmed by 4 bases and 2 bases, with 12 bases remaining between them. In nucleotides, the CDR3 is TGTGCCAGCAGCTCTGACAGCCCTCCCTACGAGCAGTACTTC. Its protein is CASSSDSPPYEQYF.

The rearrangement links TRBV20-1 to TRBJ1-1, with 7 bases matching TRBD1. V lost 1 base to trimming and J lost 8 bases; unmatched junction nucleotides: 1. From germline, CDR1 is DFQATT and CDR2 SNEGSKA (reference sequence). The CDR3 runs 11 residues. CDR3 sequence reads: CSARGDREAFF. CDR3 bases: TGCAGTGCTAGAGGGGACAGAGAAGCTTTCTTT.

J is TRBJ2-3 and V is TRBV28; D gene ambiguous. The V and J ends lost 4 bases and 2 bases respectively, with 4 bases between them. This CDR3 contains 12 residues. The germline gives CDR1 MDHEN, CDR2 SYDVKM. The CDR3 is CASSYATDTQYF. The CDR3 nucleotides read TGTGCCAGCAGTTATGCCACAGATACGCAGTATTTT. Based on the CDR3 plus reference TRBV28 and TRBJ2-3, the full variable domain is DVKVTQSSRYLVKRTGEKVFLECVQDMDHENMFWYRQDPGLGLRLIYFSYDVKMKEKGDIPEGYSVSREKKERFSLILESASTNQTSMYLCASSYATDTQYFGPGTRLTVL.

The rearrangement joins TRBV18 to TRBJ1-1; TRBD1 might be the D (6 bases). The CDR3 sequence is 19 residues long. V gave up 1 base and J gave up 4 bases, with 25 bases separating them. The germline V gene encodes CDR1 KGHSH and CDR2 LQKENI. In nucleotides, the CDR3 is TGTGCCAGCTCACCACGAGCTCAGGGACACACCTTACGAGGCACTGAAGCTTTCTTT. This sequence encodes CASSPRAQGHTLRGTEAFF.

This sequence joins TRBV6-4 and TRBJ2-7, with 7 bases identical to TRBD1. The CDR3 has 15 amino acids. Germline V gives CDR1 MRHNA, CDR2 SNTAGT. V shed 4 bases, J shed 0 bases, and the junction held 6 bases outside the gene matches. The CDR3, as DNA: TGTGCCAGCAGTGTAGGGACAGCTACCTCCTACGAGCAGTACTTC. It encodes CASSVGTATSYEQYF.

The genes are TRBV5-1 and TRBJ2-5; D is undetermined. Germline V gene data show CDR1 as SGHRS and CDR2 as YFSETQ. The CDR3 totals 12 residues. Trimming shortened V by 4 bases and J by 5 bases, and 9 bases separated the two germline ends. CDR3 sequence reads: CASSPNGETQYF. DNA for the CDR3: TGCGCCAGCAGCCCCAACGGGGAGACCCAGTACTTC.

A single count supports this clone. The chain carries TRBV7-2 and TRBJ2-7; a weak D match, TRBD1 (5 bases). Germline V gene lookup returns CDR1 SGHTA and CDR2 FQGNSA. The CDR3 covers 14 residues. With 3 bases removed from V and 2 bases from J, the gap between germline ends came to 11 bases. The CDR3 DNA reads TGTGCCAGCAGCTTTCAGGACAACGCCTACGAGCAGTACTTC. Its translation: CASSFQDNAYEQYF.

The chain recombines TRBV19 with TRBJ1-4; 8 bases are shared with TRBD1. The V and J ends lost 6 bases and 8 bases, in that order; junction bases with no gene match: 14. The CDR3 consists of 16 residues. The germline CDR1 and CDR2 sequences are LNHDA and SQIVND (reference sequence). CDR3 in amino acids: CASRGTGAPVGEKLFF. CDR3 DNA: TGTGCCAGTAGAGGGACAGGCGCCCCCGTAGGGGAAAAACTGTTTTTT.

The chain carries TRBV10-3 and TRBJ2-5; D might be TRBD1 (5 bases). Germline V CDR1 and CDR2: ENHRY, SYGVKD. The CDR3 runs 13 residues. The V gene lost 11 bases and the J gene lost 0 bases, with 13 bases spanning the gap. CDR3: CAVADSNQETQYF. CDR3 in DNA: TGTGCCGTAGCCGACAGCAACCAAGAGACCCAGTACTTC.

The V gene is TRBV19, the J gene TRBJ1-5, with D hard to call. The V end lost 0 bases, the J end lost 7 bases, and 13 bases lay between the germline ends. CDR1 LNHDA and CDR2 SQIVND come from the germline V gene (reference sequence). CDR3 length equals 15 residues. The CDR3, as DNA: TGTGCCAGTAGTATAGATGGTTGGGCGGGGCAGCCCCAGCATTTT. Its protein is CASSIDGWAGQPQHF.

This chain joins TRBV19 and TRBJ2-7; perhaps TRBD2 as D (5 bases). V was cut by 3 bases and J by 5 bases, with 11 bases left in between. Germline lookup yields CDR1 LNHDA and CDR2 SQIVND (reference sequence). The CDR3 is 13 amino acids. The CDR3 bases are TGTGCCAGTAGTATGCTTGGAGGACACGAGCAGTACTTC. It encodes CASSMLGGHEQYF. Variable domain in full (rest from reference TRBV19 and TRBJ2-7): DGGITQSPKYLFRKEGQNVTLSCEQNLNHDAMYWYRQDPGQGLRLIYYSQIVNDFQKGDIAEGYSVSREKKESFPLTVTSAQKNPTAFYLCASSMLGGHEQYFGPGTRLTVT.

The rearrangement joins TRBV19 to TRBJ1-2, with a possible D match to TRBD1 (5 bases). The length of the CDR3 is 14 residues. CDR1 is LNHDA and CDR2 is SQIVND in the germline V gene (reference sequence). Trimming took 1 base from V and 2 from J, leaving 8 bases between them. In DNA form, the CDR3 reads TGTGCCAGTAGTATAGGACAGTCAAACTATGGCTACACCTTC. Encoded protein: CASSIGQSNYGYTF.

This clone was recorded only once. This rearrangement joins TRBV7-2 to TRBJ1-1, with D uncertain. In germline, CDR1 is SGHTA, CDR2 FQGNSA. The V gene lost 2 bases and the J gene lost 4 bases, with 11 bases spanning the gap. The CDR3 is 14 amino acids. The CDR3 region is CASSLPTGATEAFF. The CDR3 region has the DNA TGTGCCAGCAGCTTACCTACTGGAGCCACTGAAGCTTTCTTT.

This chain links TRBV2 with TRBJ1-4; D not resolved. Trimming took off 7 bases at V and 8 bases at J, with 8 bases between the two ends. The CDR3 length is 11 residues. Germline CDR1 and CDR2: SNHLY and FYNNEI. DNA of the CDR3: TGTGCCAGCACGACTTCCGAAAAACTGTTTTTT. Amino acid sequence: CASTTSEKLFF.

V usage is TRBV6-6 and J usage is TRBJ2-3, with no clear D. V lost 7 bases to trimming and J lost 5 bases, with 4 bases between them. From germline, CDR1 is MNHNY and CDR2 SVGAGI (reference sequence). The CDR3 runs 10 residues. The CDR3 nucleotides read TGTGCCAGCAAAGGAGATACGCAGTATTTT. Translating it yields CASKGDTQYF.

CDR3 nucleotides: TGCGCCAGCAGCCAAGAGGCGGGCGGTGGCGGTAATGAGCAGTTCTTC. As protein: CASSQEAGGGGNEQFF. The chain links TRBV4-3 to TRBJ2-1; maybe TRBD2 (5 bases). The CDR3 contains 16 residues. The germline gives CDR1 LGHNA, CDR2 YSLEER. Trimming removed 0 bases at V and 7 bases at J, with 16 bases between.

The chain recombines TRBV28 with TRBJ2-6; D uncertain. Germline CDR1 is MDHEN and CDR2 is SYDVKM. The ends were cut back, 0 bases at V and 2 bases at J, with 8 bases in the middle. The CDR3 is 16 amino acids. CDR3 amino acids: CASSLWSRTGANVLTF. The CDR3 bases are TGTGCCAGCAGTTTATGGAGCAGGACTGGGGCCAACGTCCTGACTTTC.

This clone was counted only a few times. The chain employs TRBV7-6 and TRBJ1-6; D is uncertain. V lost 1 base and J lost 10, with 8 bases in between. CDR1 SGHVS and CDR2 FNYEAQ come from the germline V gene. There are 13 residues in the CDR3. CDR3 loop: CASSLDERSPLHF. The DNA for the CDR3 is TGTGCCAGCAGCTTAGACGAGAGATCACCCCTCCACTTT.

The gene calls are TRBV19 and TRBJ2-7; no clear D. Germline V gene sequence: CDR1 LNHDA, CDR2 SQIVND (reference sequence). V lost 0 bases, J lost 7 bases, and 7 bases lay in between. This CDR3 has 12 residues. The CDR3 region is CASSIEKGEQYF. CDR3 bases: TGTGCCAGTAGTATAGAAAAGGGTGAGCAGTACTTC.

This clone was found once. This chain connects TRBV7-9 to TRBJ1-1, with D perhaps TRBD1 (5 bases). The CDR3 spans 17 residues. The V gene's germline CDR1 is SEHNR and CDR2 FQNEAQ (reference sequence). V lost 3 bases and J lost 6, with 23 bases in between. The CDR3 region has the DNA TGTGCCAGCAGCTTGGACCTTGAACCGGGGCCTCCCTCTGAAGCTTTCTTT. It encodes CASSLDLEPGPPSEAFF. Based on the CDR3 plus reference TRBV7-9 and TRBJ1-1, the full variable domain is DTGVSQNPRHKITKRGQNVTFRCDPISEHNRLYWYRQTLGQGPEFLTYFQNEAQLEKSRLLSDRFSAERPKGSFSTLEIQRTEQGDSAMYLCASSLDLEPGPPSEAFFGQGTRLTVV.

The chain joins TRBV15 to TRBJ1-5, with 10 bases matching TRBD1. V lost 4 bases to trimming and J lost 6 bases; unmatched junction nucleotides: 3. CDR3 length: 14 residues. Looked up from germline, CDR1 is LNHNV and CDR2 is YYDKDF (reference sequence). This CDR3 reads CATSTTGGGQPQHF. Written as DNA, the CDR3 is TGTGCCACCAGCACGACAGGGGGCGGTCAGCCCCAGCATTTT.

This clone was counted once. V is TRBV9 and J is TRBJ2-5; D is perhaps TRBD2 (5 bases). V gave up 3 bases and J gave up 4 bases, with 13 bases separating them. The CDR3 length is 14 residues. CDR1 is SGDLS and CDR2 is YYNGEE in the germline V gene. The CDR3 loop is CASSDGSGLETQYF. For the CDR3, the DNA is TGTGCCAGCAGCGACGGCAGCGGATTAGAGACCCAGTACTTC.

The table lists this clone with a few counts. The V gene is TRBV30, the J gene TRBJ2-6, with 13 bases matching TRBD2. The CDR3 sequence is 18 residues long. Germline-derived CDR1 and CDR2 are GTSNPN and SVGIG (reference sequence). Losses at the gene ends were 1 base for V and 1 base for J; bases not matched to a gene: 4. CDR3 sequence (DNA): TGTGCCTGGAGTGGACTAGCGGGAGGTATATCTGGGGCCAACGTCCTGACTTTC. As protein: CAWSGLAGGISGANVLTF.

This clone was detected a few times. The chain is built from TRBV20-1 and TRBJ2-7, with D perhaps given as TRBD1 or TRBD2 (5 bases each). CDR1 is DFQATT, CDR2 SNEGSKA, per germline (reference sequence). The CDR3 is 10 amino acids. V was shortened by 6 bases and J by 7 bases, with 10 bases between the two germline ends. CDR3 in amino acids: CSADGGEQYF. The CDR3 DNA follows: TGCAGTGCCGATGGGGGAGAGCAGTACTTC.

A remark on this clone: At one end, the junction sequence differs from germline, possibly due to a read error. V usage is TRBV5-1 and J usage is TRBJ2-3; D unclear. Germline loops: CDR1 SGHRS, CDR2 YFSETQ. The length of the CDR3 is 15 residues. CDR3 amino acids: CTSSFGGSSTDTQYF. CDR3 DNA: TGCACCAGCAGCTTCGGCGGATCTAGCACAGATACGCAGTATTTT.

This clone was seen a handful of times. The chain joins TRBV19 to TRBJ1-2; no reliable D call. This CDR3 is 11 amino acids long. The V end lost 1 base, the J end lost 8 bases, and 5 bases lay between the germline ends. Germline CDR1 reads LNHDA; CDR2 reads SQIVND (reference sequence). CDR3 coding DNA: TGTGCCAGTAGTATAGCGAGGGGCTACACCTTC. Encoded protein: CASSIARGYTF.

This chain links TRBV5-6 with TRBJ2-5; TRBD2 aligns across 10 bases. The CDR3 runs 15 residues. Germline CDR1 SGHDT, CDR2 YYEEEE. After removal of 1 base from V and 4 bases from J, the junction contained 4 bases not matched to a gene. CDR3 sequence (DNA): TGTGCCAGCAGCTTGACTAGCGGGATTAGAGAGACCCAGTACTTC. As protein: CASSLTSGIRETQYF.

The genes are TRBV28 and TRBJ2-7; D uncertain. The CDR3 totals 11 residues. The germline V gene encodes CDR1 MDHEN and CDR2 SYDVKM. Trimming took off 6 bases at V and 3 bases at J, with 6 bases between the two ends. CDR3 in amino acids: CASSRIYEQYF. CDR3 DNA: TGTGCCAGCAGCCGTATCTACGAGCAGTACTTC.

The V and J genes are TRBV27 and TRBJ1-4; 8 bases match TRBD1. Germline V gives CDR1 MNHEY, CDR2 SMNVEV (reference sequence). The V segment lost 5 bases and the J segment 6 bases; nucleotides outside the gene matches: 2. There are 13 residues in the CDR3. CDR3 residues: CASSGQGHEKLFF. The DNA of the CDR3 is TGTGCCAGCAGTGGACAGGGTCATGAAAAACTGTTTTTT. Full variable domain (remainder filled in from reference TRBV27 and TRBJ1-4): EAQVTQNPRYLITVTGKKLTVTCSQNMNHEYMSWYRQDPGLGLRQIYYSMNVEVTDKGDVPEGYKVSRKEKRNFPLILESPSPNQTSLYFCASSGQGHEKLFFGSGTQLSVL.